This entry concerns a single T cell receptor beta chain. The data originate from a study of blood T cell repertoires in COVID-19. On the study more broadly: Nucleic acid was either cDNA or gDNA, and it came from T cells, B-cell-depleted T cells, or PBMCs.

Germline lookup yields CDR1 SGDLS and CDR2 YYNGEE. V shed 0 bases and J 4 bases; nucleotides not matched to a gene: 6. This CDR3 has 17 amino acids. Original handling: Amplification from reference gene primers served as the basis for estimated nucleated cell counts. Using immunoSEQ multiplex PCR, the repertoire was profiled, and TCRdb retains in-frame clones only, with some absent. The V and J calls and clone size were taken over from that table, and D and trimming were inferred from the DNA. The repertoire holds over 150,000 clones, with about 80% as singletons. This sequence was found in a man between 60 and 75 years old with acute or convalescent COVID-19. The sequencing input was peripheral blood. The V and J genes are TRBV9 and TRBJ2-1; TRBD2 matches 11 bases. The DNA of the CDR3 is TGTGCCAGCAGCGTAGCTATGACTAGCGGGACATACAATGAGCAGTTCTTC. This encodes CASSVAMTSGTYNEQFF.